Following are 9 T cell receptor beta chains from one sample sequenced in a study of control samples from healthy donors and cancer patients. Using immunoSEQ multiplex PCR, the repertoire was profiled, and TCRdb retains in-frame clones only, with some absent. The sample consists of some 74,000 clones, 85% to 95% of them appearing once. Sequenced: blood. These receptors originate from a woman aged 25 to 45 in good health.

The chain couples TRBV7-2 to TRBJ1-2, with TRBD1 as a possible D gene (6 bases). CDR1 is SGHTA and CDR2 is FQGNSA in the germline V gene. The ends were cut back, 5 bases at V and 7 bases at J, with 17 bases in the middle. CDR3 length equals 14 residues. The CDR3 DNA reads as TGTGCCAGCAGCGTAACAGGGAAGGATGGTGGCTACACCTTC. Residues: CASSVTGKDGGYTF. Full variable domain (rest looked up from reference TRBV7-2 and TRBJ1-2): GAGVSQSPSNKVTEKGKDVELRCDPISGHTALYWYRQSLGQGLEFLIYFQGNSAPDKSGLPSDRFSAERTGGSVSTLTIQRTQQEDSAVYLCASSVTGKDGGYTFGSGTRLTVV.

V and J are TRBV7-9 and TRBJ2-5; 7 bases are shared with TRBD1. Germline CDR1 SEHNR, CDR2 FQNEAQ (reference sequence). The V gene end was trimmed by 5 bases and the J gene end by 5 bases; junction bases not matched to a gene: 14. The CDR3 totals 16 residues. The CDR3 bases are TGTGCCAGCAGCGTAACCAGGGGGTCTAAAAAGGAGACCCAGTACTTC. Translation gives CASSVTRGSKKETQYF.

Details on this clone: In the same sample, other DNA sequences code for this CDR3. The rearrangement joins TRBV5-1 to TRBJ2-3; 7 positions agree with TRBD2. Germline assignment: CDR1 SGHRS and CDR2 YFSETQ. The length of the CDR3 is 14 residues. V lost 5 bases and J lost 4; bases outside the gene matches: 7. The CDR3 sequence is CASRGAGQADTQYF. The CDR3 bases are TGCGCCAGCAGGGGAGCGGGGCAGGCAGATACGCAGTATTTT.

The chain uses TRBV4-1 and TRBJ1-1; D gene uncertain. The CDR3 has 14 amino acids. From germline, CDR1 is MGHRA and CDR2 YSYEKL. The V gene lost 1 base and the J gene lost 0 bases, with 6 bases spanning the gap. The CDR3 DNA is TGCGCCAGCAGCCAAGGGCGGCTGAACACTGAAGCTTTCTTT. This sequence encodes CASSQGRLNTEAFF.

V and J are TRBV13 and TRBJ1-1; 9 bases are shared with TRBD1. The CDR3 sequence is 16 residues long. Germline CDR1 is PRHDT and CDR2 is FYEKMQ (reference sequence). V gave up 4 bases and J gave up 1 base; unmatched junction bases: 7. The CDR3 DNA reads as TGTGCCAGCAGCTCATCCGGGACAGGGACGAACACTGAAGCTTTCTTT. This gives the protein CASSSSGTGTNTEAFF.

Here the CDR3 reads CASSLWGRQGPYEQYV. DNA for the CDR3: TGTGCCAGCAGCTTGTGGGGTCGACAGGGTCCCTACGAGCAGTACGTC. This sequence joins TRBV5-6 and TRBJ2-7, with 7 bases matching TRBD1. J lost 2 bases, V lost 1 base, and 9 bases had no gene match. CDR3 length: 16 amino acids. Germline loops: CDR1 SGHDT, CDR2 YYEEEE.

The chain couples TRBV19 to TRBJ1-5; unclear D gene. V was clipped by 4 bases and J by 2 bases, with 6 bases between them. The V gene's germline CDR1 is LNHDA and CDR2 SQIVND (reference sequence). This CDR3 is 13 amino acids long. In nucleotides, the CDR3 is TGTGCCAGTAGTACGGTGGGCAATCAGCCCCAGCATTTT. Amino acids: CASSTVGNQPQHF.

In regard to this clone: The sample holds other DNA sequences that translate to the same CDR3. The V call is TRBV15, the J call TRBJ1-5; perhaps TRBD1 as D (5 bases). The CDR3 runs 14 residues. V lost 3 bases to trimming and J lost 3 bases, with 9 bases between them. Germline CDR1 is LNHNV and CDR2 is YYDKDF (reference sequence). The CDR3 is CATSSRQINQPQHF. CDR3 sequence (DNA): TGTGCCACCAGCAGCAGACAGATCAATCAGCCCCAGCATTTT. Full variable domain (rest looked up from reference TRBV15 and TRBJ1-5): DAMVIQNPRYQVTQFGKPVTLSCSQTLNHNVMYWYQQKSSQAPKLLFHYYDKDFNNEADTPDNFQSRRPNTSFCFLDIRSPGLGDTAMYLCATSSRQINQPQHFGDGTRLSIL.

This sequence joins TRBV15 and TRBJ2-5, with TRBD1 identical over 8 bases. CDR1 LNHNV and CDR2 YYDKDF come from the germline V gene (reference sequence). With 1 base clipped from V and 0 bases from J, the junction kept 4 bases outside the gene matches. CDR3 length: 16 amino acids. CDR3 amino acids: CATSRAGDRYQETQYF. The CDR3 DNA follows: TGTGCCACCAGCAGAGCCGGGGACAGGTACCAAGAGACCCAGTACTTC. The full variable domain, in which reference TRBV15 and TRBJ2-5 provide the parts outside the CDR3, is DAMVIQNPRYQVTQFGKPVTLSCSQTLNHNVMYWYQQKSSQAPKLLFHYYDKDFNNEADTPDNFQSRRPNTSFCFLDIRSPGLGDTAMYLCATSRAGDRYQETQYFGPGTRLLVL.